The 14 T cell receptor beta chains below all came from one sample that was sequenced in a study of blood T cell repertoires in COVID-19. Profiled with immunoSEQ multiplex PCR; TCRdb holds only in-frame clones, not every one. The sample contains more than 130,000 clones, more than 80% of which appear only once. Sequencing was performed on peripheral blood. All receptors come from an elderly woman in a cohort sampled during active or convalescent COVID-19.

This chain links TRBV18 with TRBJ2-1; maybe TRBD1 (6 bases). The V and J ends lost 0 bases and 6 bases respectively, with 12 bases between them. Germline V CDR1 and CDR2: KGHSH, LQKENI. There are 15 residues in the CDR3. The chain's CDR3 is CASSPPRTQGNEQFF. CDR3 nucleotides: TGTGCCAGCTCACCACCACGGACACAGGGCAATGAGCAGTTCTTC.

The chain is built from TRBV27 and TRBJ1-2; possibly TRBD1 for D (6 bases). The CDR3 consists of 15 residues. Looked up from germline, CDR1 is MNHEY and CDR2 is SMNVEV (reference sequence). V was trimmed by 7 bases and J by 2 bases, leaving 17 bases between them. As DNA, the CDR3 is TGTGCCAGCAAGGATCCAGGGGTAAAAAACTATGGCTACACCTTC. Amino acids: CASKDPGVKNYGYTF.

The chain joins TRBV5-8 to TRBJ1-1, with 11 bases fitting TRBD1. CDR1 and CDR2 from the germline V gene are SGHTS and YDEGEE. CDR3 size: 15 residues. Trimming cost V 4 bases and J 3 bases; bases outside gene matches: 5. The CDR3 sequence: CASSPWTGGDTEAFF. The CDR3 coding sequence is TGTGCCAGCAGCCCATGGACAGGGGGCGACACTGAAGCTTTCTTT.

DNA for the CDR3: TGTGCCAGCAGTTTTTATCGGGACACTGAAGCTTTCTTT. Translating it yields CASSFYRDTEAFF. The chain combines TRBV12-3 or TRBV12-4 with TRBJ1-1; no clear D. This CDR3 comprises 13 residues. V was shortened by 3 bases and J by 3 bases, with 8 bases between the two germline ends.

The chain joins TRBV19 to TRBJ2-4, with a weak D call TRBD1 (5 bases). The CDR3 loop spans 15 amino acids. The V end lost 0 bases, the J end lost 1 base, and 7 bases lay between the germline ends. From germline, CDR1 is LNHDA and CDR2 SQIVND (reference sequence). The CDR3 reads CASSIDRAAKNIQYF. The CDR3 nucleotides read TGTGCCAGTAGTATAGACAGGGCCGCCAAAAACATTCAGTACTTC.

This clone was seen more than once but under ten times. The rearrangement joins TRBV3-1 (or the pseudogene TRBV3-2) to TRBJ2-1; perhaps TRBD1 as D (6 bases). The V end lost 8 bases, the J end lost 7 bases, and 15 bases lay between the germline ends. This CDR3 comprises 13 residues. Germline V lookup: CDR1 LGHDT, CDR2 YNNKEL (reference sequence). This CDR3 reads CASCYRETNEQFF. CDR3 nucleotides: TGTGCCAGCTGTTACAGGGAGACTAATGAGCAGTTCTTC.

The genes are TRBV19 and TRBJ1-3; D gene unclear. V shed 7 bases and J shed 0 bases, with 10 bases lying between them. CDR3 length: 14 residues. Looked up from germline, CDR1 is LNHDA and CDR2 is SQIVND (reference sequence). CDR3 region: CASKFGPSGNTIYF. The CDR3 coding sequence is TGTGCCAGTAAGTTTGGGCCCTCTGGAAACACCATATATTTT.

The V call is TRBV11-1, the J call TRBJ2-7, with 9 bases matching TRBD2. Germline values: CDR1 SGHAT, CDR2 FQDESV (reference sequence). The CDR3 spans 14 residues. V lost 5 bases, J lost 3 bases, and 5 bases stayed unmatched. The CDR3: CASSRGLAGYEQYF. The CDR3 DNA reads TGTGCCAGCAGCCGGGGACTAGCTGGCTACGAGCAGTACTTC.

V and J are TRBV2 and TRBJ2-5; D remains unclear. Germline V gives CDR1 SNHLY, CDR2 FYNNEI. CDR3 length equals 11 residues. V was trimmed by 7 bases and J by 5 bases, leaving 8 bases between them. The CDR3 DNA sequence: TGTGCCAGCACCCTCGCGGAGACCCAGTACTTC. Its protein product is CASTLAETQYF. Full variable domain (missing parts from reference TRBV2 and TRBJ2-5): EPEVTQTPSHQVTQMGQEVILRCVPISNHLYFYWYRQILGQKVEFLVSFYNNEISEKSEIFDDQFSVERPDGSNFTLKIRSTKLEDSAMYFCASTLAETQYFGPGTRLLVL.

V is TRBV19 and J is TRBJ1-2; 7 positions agree with TRBD1. The germline V gene encodes CDR1 LNHDA and CDR2 SQIVND (reference sequence). This CDR3 is built from 13 residues. Germline trimming cut 3 bases from V and 11 bases from J; bases unmatched to any gene: 9. CDR3 in DNA: TGTGCCAGTAGTATGGGGAACAGGGGAAGTTACACCTTC. Its protein product is CASSMGNRGSYTF.

This clone was seen just once. The gene calls are TRBV6-2 or TRBV6-3 and TRBJ1-4; perhaps TRBD1 as D (6 bases). The CDR3 extends over 14 amino acids. V was trimmed by 6 bases and J by 7 bases, leaving 15 bases between them. Germline V lookup: CDR1 MNHEY, CDR2 SVGEGT. The CDR3 loop is CASSPQGQAEKLFF. The CDR3 DNA is TGTGCCAGCAGCCCTCAGGGGCAGGCTGAAAAACTGTTTTTT.

The chain employs TRBV18 and TRBJ2-1; 11 bases line up with TRBD2. This CDR3 comprises 15 residues. The V gene end was trimmed by 6 bases and the J gene end by 4 bases; junction bases not matched to a gene: 5. Germline CDR1 and CDR2: KGHSH and LQKENI. CDR3: CASSPGLADYNEQFF. The CDR3 nucleotides are TGTGCCAGCTCTCCGGGACTAGCGGATTACAATGAGCAGTTCTTC.

In its sample, this clone was seen a few times. V is TRBV4-1 and J is TRBJ1-2, with a possible D match to TRBD1 (5 bases). The V gene lost 6 bases and the J gene lost 5 bases, with 16 bases spanning the gap. Looked up from germline, CDR1 is MGHRA and CDR2 is YSYEKL. There are 14 residues in the CDR3. CDR3 amino acids: CASRPPGLRYGYTF. The CDR3 DNA reads TGCGCCAGCAGGCCCCCAGGGCTTCGGTATGGCTACACCTTC.

This clone was recorded once. This sequence joins TRBV7-9 and TRBJ1-1, with TRBD1 identical over 10 bases. The CDR3 totals 15 residues. V was pared by 7 bases and J by 3 bases, with 8 bases of the junction left unmatched. CDR1 and CDR2 from the germline V gene are SEHNR and FQNEAQ (reference sequence). CDR3 nucleotide sequence: TGTGCCAGCATTAGGGACAGGGGTTGGTACACTGAAGCTTTCTTT. Residues: CASIRDRGWYTEAFF.